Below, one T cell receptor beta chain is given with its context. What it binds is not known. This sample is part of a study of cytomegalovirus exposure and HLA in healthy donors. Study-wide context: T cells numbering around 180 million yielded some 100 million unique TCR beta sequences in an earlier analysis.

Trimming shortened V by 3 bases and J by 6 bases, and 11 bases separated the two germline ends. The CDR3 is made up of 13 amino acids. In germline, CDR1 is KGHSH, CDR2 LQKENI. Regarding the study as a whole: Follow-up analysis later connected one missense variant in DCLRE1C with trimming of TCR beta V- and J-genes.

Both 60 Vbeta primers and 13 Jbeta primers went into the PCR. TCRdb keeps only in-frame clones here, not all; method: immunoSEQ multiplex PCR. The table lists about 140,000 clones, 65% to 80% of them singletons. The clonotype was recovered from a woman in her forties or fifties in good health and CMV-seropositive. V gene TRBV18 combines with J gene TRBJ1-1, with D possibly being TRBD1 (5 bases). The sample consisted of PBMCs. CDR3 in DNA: TGTGCCAGCTCACCGTCAGGGTGGGCTGAAGCTTTCTTT. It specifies CASSPSGWAEAFF.